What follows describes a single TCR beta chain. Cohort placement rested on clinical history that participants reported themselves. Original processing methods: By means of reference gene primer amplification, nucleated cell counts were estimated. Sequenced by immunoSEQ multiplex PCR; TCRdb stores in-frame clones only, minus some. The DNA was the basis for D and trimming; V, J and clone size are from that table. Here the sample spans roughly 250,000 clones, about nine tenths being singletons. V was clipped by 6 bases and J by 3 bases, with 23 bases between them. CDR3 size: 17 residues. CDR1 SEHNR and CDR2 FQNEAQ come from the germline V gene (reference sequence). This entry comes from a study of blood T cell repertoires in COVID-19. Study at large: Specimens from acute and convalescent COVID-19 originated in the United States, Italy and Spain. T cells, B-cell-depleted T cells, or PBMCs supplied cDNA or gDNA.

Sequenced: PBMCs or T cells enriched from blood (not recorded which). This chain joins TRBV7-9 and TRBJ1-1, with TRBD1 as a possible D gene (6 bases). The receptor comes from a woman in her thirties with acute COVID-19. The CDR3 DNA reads TGTGCCAGCAGTCGAAAGGGGGGGATAATTCTTCACACTGAAGCTTTCTTT. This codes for CASSRKGGIILHTEAFF.